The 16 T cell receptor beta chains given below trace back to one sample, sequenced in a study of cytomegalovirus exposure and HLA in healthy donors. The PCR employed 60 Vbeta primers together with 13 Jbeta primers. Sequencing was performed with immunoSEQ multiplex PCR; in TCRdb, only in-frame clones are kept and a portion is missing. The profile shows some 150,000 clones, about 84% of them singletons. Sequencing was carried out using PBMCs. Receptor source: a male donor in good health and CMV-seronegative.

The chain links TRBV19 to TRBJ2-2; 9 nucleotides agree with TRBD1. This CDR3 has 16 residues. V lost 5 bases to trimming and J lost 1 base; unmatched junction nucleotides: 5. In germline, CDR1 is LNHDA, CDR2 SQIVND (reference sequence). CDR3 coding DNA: TGTGCCAGTAGTGAACCGGGACAGGGGAACACCGGGGAGCTGTTTTTT. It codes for CASSEPGQGNTGELFF.

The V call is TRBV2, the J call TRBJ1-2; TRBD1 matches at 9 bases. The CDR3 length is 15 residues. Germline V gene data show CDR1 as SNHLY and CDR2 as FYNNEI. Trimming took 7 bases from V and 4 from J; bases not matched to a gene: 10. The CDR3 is CASIPPGTGRYGYTF. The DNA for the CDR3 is TGTGCCAGCATTCCTCCTGGGACAGGGCGCTATGGCTACACCTTC.

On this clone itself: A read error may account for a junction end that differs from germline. As DNA, the CDR3 is TGTTCCAGCAGCCCCGGGGGGGTAGGCACTGAAGCTTTCTTT. Protein: CSSSPGGVGTEAFF. The chain is built from TRBV7-9 and TRBJ1-1, with a possible D match to TRBD1 (5 bases). The CDR3 has 14 residues. Germline assignment: CDR1 SEHNR and CDR2 FQNEAQ (reference sequence).

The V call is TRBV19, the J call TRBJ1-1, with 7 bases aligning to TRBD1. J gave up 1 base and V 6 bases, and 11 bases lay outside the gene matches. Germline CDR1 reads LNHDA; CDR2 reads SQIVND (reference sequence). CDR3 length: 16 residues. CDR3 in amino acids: CASRRQGVGANTEAFF. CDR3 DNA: TGTGCCAGTAGACGACAGGGAGTCGGCGCGAACACTGAAGCTTTCTTT.

DNA for the CDR3: TGTGCCAGCAGAGCAGACAGGTTAACTGAAGCTTTCTTT. This encodes CASRADRLTEAFF. The chain has TRBV2 and TRBJ1-1; D possibly corresponds to TRBD1 (6 bases). Germline assignment: CDR1 SNHLY and CDR2 FYNNEI. The germline V and J ends were trimmed by 6 bases and 5 bases, with 13 bases remaining between them. CDR3 length: 13 amino acids.

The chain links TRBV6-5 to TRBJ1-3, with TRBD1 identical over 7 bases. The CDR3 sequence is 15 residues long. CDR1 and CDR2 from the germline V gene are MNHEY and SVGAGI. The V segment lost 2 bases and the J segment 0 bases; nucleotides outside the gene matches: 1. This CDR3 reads CASSYQGGSGNTIYF. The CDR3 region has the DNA TGTGCCAGCAGTTACCAGGGGGGCTCTGGAAACACCATATATTTT.

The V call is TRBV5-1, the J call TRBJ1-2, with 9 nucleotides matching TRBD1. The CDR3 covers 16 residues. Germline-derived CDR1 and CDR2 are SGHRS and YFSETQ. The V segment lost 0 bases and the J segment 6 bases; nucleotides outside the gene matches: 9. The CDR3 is CASSLVDPGTGHGYTF. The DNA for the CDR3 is TGCGCCAGCAGCTTGGTGGACCCCGGGACAGGGCATGGCTACACCTTC.

In DNA form, the CDR3 reads TGTGCCAGCAGCCGGGACAGGGACCAAGAGACCCAGTACTTC. Translation gives CASSRDRDQETQYF. The J gene is TRBJ2-5, the V gene TRBV9; 9 positions agree with TRBD1. In germline, CDR1 is SGDLS, CDR2 YYNGEE. The CDR3 extends over 14 amino acids. V lost 4 bases, J lost 0 bases, and 1 base stayed unmatched.

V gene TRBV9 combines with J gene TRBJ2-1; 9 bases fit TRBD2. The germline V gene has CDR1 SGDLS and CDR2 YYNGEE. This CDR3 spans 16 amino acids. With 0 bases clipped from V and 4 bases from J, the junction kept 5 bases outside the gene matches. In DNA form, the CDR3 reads TGTGCCAGCAGCGTAGTGGCGACTAGCGGTTACAATGAGCAGTTCTTC. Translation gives CASSVVATSGYNEQFF.

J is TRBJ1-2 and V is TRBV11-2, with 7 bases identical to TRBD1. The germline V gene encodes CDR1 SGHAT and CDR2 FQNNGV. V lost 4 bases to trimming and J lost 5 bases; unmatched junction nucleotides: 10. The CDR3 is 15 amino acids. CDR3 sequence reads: CASSYQPGQPYGYTF. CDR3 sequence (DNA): TGTGCCAGCAGCTATCAACCGGGACAGCCATATGGCTACACCTTC.

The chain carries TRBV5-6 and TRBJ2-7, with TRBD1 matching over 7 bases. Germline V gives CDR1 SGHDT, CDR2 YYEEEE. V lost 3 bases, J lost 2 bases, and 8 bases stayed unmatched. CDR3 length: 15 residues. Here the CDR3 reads CASSSKKGAAYEQYF. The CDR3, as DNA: TGTGCCAGCAGCTCTAAAAAGGGGGCGGCCTACGAGCAGTACTTC.

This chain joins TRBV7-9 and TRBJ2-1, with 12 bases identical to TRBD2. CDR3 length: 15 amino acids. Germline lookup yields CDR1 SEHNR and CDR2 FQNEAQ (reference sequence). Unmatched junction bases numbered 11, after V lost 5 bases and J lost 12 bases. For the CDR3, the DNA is TGTGCCAGCAGCCCTCGGACTAGCGGGATTGTAGGGCAGTTCTTC. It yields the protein CASSPRTSGIVGQFF.

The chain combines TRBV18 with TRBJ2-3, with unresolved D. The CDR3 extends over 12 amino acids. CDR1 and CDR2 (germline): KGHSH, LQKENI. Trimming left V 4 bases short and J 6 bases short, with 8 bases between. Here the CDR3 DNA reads TGTGCCAGCTCACAAAATCAGGATACGCAGTATTTT. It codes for CASSQNQDTQYF.

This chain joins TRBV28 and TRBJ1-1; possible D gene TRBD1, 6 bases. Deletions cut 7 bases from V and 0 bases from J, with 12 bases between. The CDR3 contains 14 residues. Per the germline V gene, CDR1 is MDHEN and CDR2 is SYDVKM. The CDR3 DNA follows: TGTGCCAGCACCCTAGGACAGATGAACACTGAAGCTTTCTTT. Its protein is CASTLGQMNTEAFF.

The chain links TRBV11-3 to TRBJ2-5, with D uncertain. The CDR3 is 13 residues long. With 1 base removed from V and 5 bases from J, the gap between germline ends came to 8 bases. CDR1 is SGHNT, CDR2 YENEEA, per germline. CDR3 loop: CASSLAPRETQYF. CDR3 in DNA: TGTGCCAGCAGCTTAGCGCCCAGGGAGACCCAGTACTTC.

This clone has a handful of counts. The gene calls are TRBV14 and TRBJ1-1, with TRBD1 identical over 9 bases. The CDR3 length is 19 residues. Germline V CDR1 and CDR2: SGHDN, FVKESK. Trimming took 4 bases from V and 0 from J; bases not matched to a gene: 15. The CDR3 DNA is TGTGCCAGCAGCCGAATACAGTGGACAGGGGTATCAATGAACACTGAAGCTTTCTTT. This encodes CASSRIQWTGVSMNTEAFF.